The present entry profiles one TCR beta chain with its context. Its antigen is not identified. TCRdb's table, derived via immunoSEQ multiplex PCR, lists solely in-frame clones and lacks some. The table lists about 64,000 clones, about 91% of them singletons. This sample was included in a study of OX40 agonist ivuxolimab in advanced cancers. The wider study: The patients got ivuxolimab, which is an agonistic anti-OX40 (CD134) antibody. Six ivuxolimab dose levels, 0.01 to 10 mg/kg, were given intravenously every 2 weeks. Study results and caveats: Antigen targets of the expanded peripheral T cells went undetermined.

The V and J ends lost 2 bases and 5 bases respectively, with 12 bases between them. This CDR3 is built from 14 residues. Germline V lookup: CDR1 SNHLY, CDR2 FYNNEI. V and J are TRBV2 and TRBJ1-2; weak D call: TRBD1 (6 bases). This TCR was sampled from an adult with an advanced solid tumor such as melanoma, head and neck, liver or kidney cancer. The sequenced sample was CD4+ or CD8+ T cells sorted from blood, obtained in a trial of the OX40 agonist ivuxolimab. The CDR3: CASSETGPMYGYTF. CDR3 coding DNA: TGTGCCAGCAGTGAAACAGGGCCAATGTATGGCTACACCTTC.